The 8 T cell receptor beta chains below were found in one sample sequenced in a study of blood T cells in healthy people across ages. A second PCR of 7 to 11 cycles used a sample-barcoded 5' primer and a J-beta primer mix. TCRdb fed the 5' RACE reads into MiXCR, producing one record per CDR3 protein. Of about 1.7 million distinct CDR3 sequences listed, roughly 30% were seen once; the top ten hold about 8%. Sequencing used blood. The source is a woman younger than 45 in good health.

Remarks on this clonotype: Mismatch with germline at one junction end may stem from a read error. This sequence joins TRBV12-3 or TRBV12-4 and TRBJ1-6, with TRBD1 identical over 8 bases. The CDR3 sequence is 13 residues long. The CDR3 nucleotides read TGTGCCAGCAACAGGGGGACGAATTTACCCCTCCACTTT. This encodes CASNRGTNLPLHF.

CDR3 DNA: TGTGCCAGCCAGGGAACCCAGAGAACCGGGGAGCTGTTTTTT. Translating it yields CASQGTQRTGELFF. This sequence joins TRBV6-6 and TRBJ2-2; D may be TRBD1 (5 bases). The germline gives CDR1 MNHNY, CDR2 SVGAGI (reference sequence). The CDR3 runs 14 residues. V shed 8 bases and J shed 5 bases, with 15 bases lying between them.

This clonotype was counted only a few times. V and J are TRBV20-1 and TRBJ1-2; D not certain. The CDR3 consists of 13 residues. The ends were cut back, 3 bases at V and 0 bases at J, with 8 bases in the middle. Germline lookup yields CDR1 DFQATT and CDR2 SNEGSKA (reference sequence). The CDR3 loop is CSASAPANYGYTF. CDR3 bases: TGCAGTGCTAGCGCGCCAGCTAACTATGGCTACACCTTC.

V and J are TRBV27 and TRBJ2-7; D is unresolved. Germline assignment: CDR1 MNHEY and CDR2 SMNVEV (reference sequence). This CDR3 spans 14 amino acids. The V and J ends lost 6 bases and 0 bases respectively, with 12 bases between them. The CDR3, as DNA: TGTGCCAGCAGGACATCGGTCTCCTCCTACGAGCAGTACTTC. Translation gives CASRTSVSSYEQYF.

The gene calls are TRBV7-2 and TRBJ2-1; 7 bases align to TRBD2. The ends lost 11 bases at V and 3 bases at J; junction bases unmatched: 16. Per the germline V gene, CDR1 is SGHTA and CDR2 is FQGNSA. The CDR3 totals 16 residues. As DNA, the CDR3 is TGTGCCGGCAACAACCCGGGGCTAGCGGACTACAATGAGCAGTTCTTC. This translates into CAGNNPGLADYNEQFF.

The table lists this clonotype with many counts. The J gene is TRBJ2-7, the V gene TRBV12-3 or TRBV12-4, with 10 bases fitting TRBD2. The CDR3 sequence is 15 residues long. V gave up 3 bases and J gave up 3 bases; unmatched junction bases: 5. Written as DNA, the CDR3 is TGTGCCAGCAGTTTTGATAGCGGGGGGATCTACGAGCAGTACTTC. Protein: CASSFDSGGIYEQYF.

This clonotype was observed a handful of times. This rearrangement joins TRBV5-1 to TRBJ2-7; D gene uncertain. V shed 3 bases and J shed 3 bases, with 7 bases lying between them. CDR3 length equals 12 residues. Germline V gene sequence: CDR1 SGHRS, CDR2 YFSETQ. The CDR3 reads CASSSEVYEQYF. The CDR3 DNA reads TGCGCCAGCAGCTCCGAGGTCTACGAGCAGTACTTC.

In its sample, this clonotype was seen a few times. This chain uses TRBV7-9 with TRBJ2-7; D call uncertain. CDR1 is SEHNR and CDR2 is FQNEAQ in the germline V gene (reference sequence). This CDR3 has 15 amino acids. The V end lost 1 base, the J end lost 0 bases, and 10 bases lay between the germline ends. The CDR3 DNA sequence: TGTGCCAGCAGCTTAGGGGTACTGAGCTCCTACGAGCAGTACTTC. The encoded protein is CASSLGVLSSYEQYF.